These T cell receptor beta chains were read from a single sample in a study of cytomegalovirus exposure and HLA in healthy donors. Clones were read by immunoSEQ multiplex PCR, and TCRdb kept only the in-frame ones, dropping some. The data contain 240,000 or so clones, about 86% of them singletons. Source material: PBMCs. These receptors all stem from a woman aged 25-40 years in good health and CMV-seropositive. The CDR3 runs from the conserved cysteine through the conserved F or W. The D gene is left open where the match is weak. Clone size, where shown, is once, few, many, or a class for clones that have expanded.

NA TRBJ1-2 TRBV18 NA CASSPNSGDYGYTF TGTGCCAGCTCACCGAATTCAGGGGATTATGGCTACACCTTC
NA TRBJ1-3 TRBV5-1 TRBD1 CASSPGQGGNTIYF TGCGCCAGCAGCCCCGGACAGGGAGGAAACACCATATATTTT
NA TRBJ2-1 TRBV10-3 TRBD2 CAIRLAGGPNEQFF TGTGCCATCAGACTAGCGGGAGGGCCGAATGAGCAGTTCTTC
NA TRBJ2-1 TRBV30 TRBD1 CAWGTGGVNEQFF TGTGCCTGGGGGACAGGGGGGGTCAATGAGCAGTTCTTC
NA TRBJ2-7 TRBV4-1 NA CASSQEGARVYEQYF TGCGCCAGCAGCCAAGAGGGGGCCAGGGTTTACGAGCAGTACTTC
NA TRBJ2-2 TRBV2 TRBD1 CASKSTGHTGELFF TGTGCCAGCAAATCGACAGGGCACACCGGGGAGCTGTTTTTT
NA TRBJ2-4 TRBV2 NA CASAFQGSIQYF TGTGCCAGCGCATTCCAGGGTAGCATTCAGTACTTC
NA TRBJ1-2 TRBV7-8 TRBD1 CASSLTGESYGYTF TGTGCCAGCAGCCTGACAGGGGAGTCCTATGGCTACACCTTC
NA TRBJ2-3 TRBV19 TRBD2 CASLAGVYDTQYF TGTGCCAGTCTAGCGGGAGTATACGATACGCAGTATTTT
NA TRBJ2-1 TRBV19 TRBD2 CASSAGEGSYNEQFF TGTGCCAGTAGTGCGGGAGAGGGAAGCTACAATGAGCAGTTCTTC
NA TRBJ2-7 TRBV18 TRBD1 CASSPSQDRGYEQYF TGTGCCAGCTCACCATCTCAGGACAGGGGCTACGAGCAGTACTTC
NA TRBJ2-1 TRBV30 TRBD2 CACRGLANYNEQFF TGTGCCTGCCGGGGACTAGCTAACTACAATGAGCAGTTCTTC
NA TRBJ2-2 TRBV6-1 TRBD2 CATRGDFTGELFF TGTGCCACCCGGGGGGACTTCACCGGGGAGCTGTTTTTT
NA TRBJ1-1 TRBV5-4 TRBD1 CASSFPGQGVLGTEAFF TGTGCCAGCAGTTTTCCGGGACAGGGAGTTCTCGGGACTGAAGCTTTCTTT
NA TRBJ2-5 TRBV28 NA CASSPTPGLETQYF TGTGCCAGCAGCCCTACCCCAGGTTTGGAGACCCAGTACTTC
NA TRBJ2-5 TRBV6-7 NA CASSYGRSQETQYF TGTGCCAGCAGTTACGGCAGAAGCCAAGAGACCCAGTACTTC
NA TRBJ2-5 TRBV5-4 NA CASSIAARVETQYF TGTGCCAGCAGCATAGCAGCGAGGGTGGAGACCCAGTACTTC
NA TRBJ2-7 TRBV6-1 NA CASKELGPYEQYF TGTGCCAGCAAGGAACTAGGTCCCTACGAGCAGTACTTC
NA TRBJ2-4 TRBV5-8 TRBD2 CASSPTREAPAKNIQYF TGTGCCAGCAGCCCTACTCGGGAGGCCCCTGCCAAAAACATTCAGTACTTC
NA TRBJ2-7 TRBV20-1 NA CSARTSYEQYF TGCAGTGCTAGGACATCCTACGAGCAGTACTTC
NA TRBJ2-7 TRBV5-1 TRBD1 CASSPTRQGNTYEQYF TGCGCCAGCAGCCCAACGAGACAGGGGAATACCTACGAGCAGTACTTC
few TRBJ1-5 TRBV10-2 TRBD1 CASSESQGVGSPPQHF TGCGCCAGCAGTGAGTCCCAGGGGGTCGGCAGCCCGCCCCAGCATTTT
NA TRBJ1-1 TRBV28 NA CASSSGQMNTEAFF TGTGCCAGCAGTTCCGGACAGATGAACACTGAAGCTTTCTTT
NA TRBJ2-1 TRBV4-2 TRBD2 CASSQDLASGELEQFF TGTGCCAGCAGCCAAGATCTGGCTAGCGGGGAATTGGAGCAGTTCTTC
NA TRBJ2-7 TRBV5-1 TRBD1 CASSLVQGGEQYF TGCGCCAGCAGCTTGGTACAGGGGGGCGAGCAGTACTTC
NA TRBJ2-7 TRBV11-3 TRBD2 CASSLTSGSDEQYF TGTGCCAGCAGCTTGACTAGCGGGAGTGACGAGCAGTACTTC
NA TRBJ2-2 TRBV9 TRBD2 CASSVDPRTSGFELFF TGTGCCAGCAGCGTAGATCCGCGGACTAGCGGCTTCGAGCTGTTTTTT
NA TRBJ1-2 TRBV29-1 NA CSVEKYPLDSGGYTF TGCAGCGTTGAAAAGTATCCCCTGGACTCGGGTGGCTACACCTTC
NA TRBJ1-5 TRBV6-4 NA CASSVTSNQPQHF TGTGCCAGCAGTGTAACAAGCAATCAGCCCCAGCATTTT
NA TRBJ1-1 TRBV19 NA CASSSNNRAEAFF TGTGCCAGTAGCTCAAACAATCGTGCTGAAGCTTTCTTT
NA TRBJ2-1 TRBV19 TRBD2 CASSTRTSAYNEQFF TGTGCCAGTAGTACCCGGACTAGCGCGTACAATGAGCAGTTCTTC
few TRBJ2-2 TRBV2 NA CASLRTTSNTGELFF TGTGCCTCCCTCAGGACAACTTCGAACACCGGGGAGCTGTTTTTT
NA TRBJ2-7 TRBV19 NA CASSIGGLKPYEQYF TGTGCCAGTAGTATAGGGGGACTCAAGCCCTACGAGCAGTACTTC
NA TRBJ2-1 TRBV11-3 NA CASSPGALAGSSYNEQFF TGTGCCAGCAGCCCGGGCGCCCTGGCGGGGAGCTCCTACAATGAGCAGTTCTTC
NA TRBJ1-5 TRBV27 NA CASSLSANQPQHF TGTGCCAGCAGTTTATCGGCCAATCAGCCCCAGCATTTT
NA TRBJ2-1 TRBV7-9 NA CASSLDTLRGGSEQFF TGTGCCAGCAGCTTGGATACCCTTAGGGGGGGAAGTGAGCAGTTCTTC
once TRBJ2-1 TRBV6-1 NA CASISHSTGGRQFF TGTGCCAGCATTTCCCATTCGACCGGGGGTCGGCAGTTCTTC
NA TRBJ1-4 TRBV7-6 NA CASSLGGLLMEKLFF TGTGCCAGCAGCTTAGGGGGGCTACTAATGGAAAAACTGTTTTTT
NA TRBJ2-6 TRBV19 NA CASSSGEGRGANVLTF TGTGCCAGTAGTTCAGGAGAGGGTCGAGGGGCCAACGTCCTGACTTTC
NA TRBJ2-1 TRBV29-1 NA CSVDGLASYNEQFF TGCAGCGTTGATGGGCTAGCGAGCTACAATGAGCAGTTCTTC
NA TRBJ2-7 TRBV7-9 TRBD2 CASSKTTGLASYEQYF TGTGCCAGCAGCAAAACAACGGGACTAGCGTCCTACGAGCAGTACTTC
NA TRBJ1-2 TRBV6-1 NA CASSGQGSLGYTF TGTGCCAGCAGTGGGCAGGGTTCCCTAGGCTACACCTTC
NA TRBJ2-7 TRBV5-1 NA CASSLESDEQYF TGCGCCAGCAGCTTGGAATCGGACGAGCAGTACTTC
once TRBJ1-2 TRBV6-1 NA CASSADATLRVYGYTF TGTGCCAGCAGTGCCGATGCCACTCTTCGGGTCTATGGCTACACCTTC
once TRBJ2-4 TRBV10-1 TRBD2 CASSPGTRAGIQYF TGCGCCAGCAGCCCTGGGACTAGGGCGGGCATTCAGTACTTC